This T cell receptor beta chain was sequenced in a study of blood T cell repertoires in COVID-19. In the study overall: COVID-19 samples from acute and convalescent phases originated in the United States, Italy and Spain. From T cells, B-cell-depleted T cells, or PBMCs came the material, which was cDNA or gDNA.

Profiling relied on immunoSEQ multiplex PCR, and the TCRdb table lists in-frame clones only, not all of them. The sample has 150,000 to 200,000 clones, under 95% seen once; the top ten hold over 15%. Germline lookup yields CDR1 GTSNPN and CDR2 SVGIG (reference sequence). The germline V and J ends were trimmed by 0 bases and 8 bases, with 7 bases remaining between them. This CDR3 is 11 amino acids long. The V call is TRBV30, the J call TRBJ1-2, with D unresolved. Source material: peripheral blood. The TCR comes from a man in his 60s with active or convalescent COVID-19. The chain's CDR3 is CAWSVARGYTF. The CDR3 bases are TGTGCCTGGAGTGTAGCCCGGGGCTACACCTTC.